Listed here is a single T cell receptor (beta chain). CDR3 length: 17 amino acids. Trimming pared 1 base from V and 6 bases from J, leaving 18 bases between. Germline loops: CDR1 WSHSY, CDR2 SAAADI. This entry comes from a study of blood T cell repertoires in COVID-19. Overall study context: Samples came from the United States, Italy and Spain, spanning acute and convalescent COVID-19. From T cells, B-cell-depleted T cells, or PBMCs came the material, which was cDNA or gDNA.

Original analysis: Cell counts per sample came from amplifying reference gene primers. Using immunoSEQ multiplex PCR, the repertoire was profiled, and TCRdb retains in-frame clones only, with some absent. V and J calls and clone size are given by that table; D and trimming were obtained from the DNA. The table shows around 180,000 clones, with roughly 84% occurring only once. The sequence was obtained from a woman of 80 years or more with active or convalescent COVID-19. The chain combines TRBV10-2 with TRBJ2-2; possible D gene TRBD2, 5 bases. Sequenced material: peripheral blood. The CDR3 DNA reads as TGCGCCAGCAGTGAGTACCCGGCCCTCGGGGTTTCCGGGGAGCTGTTTTTT. It specifies CASSEYPALGVSGELFF.